The 2 T cell receptor beta chains in this list originate from one sample, sequenced in a study of identical twins. TCRdb ran MiXCR on the 5' RACE reads and lists one entry per CDR3 protein. The sample lists about 690,000 distinct CDR3 sequences, around 6% occurring once. The sequencing input was naive T cells sorted from blood. The receptor source for this set is a man between 18 and 35 years old in good health.

This chain joins TRBV2 and TRBJ2-1, with 7 bases fitting TRBD2. The CDR3 has 19 residues. The V gene's germline CDR1 is SNHLY and CDR2 FYNNEI. J lost 6 bases, V lost 1 base, and 18 bases had no gene match. DNA for the CDR3: TGTGCCAGCAGTGAAGTGCGTGGGCTAGCGGTGAACCATTTCAATGAGCAGTTCTTC. Translated, it gives CASSEVRGLAVNHFNEQFF. Full variable domain (remainder filled in from reference TRBV2 and TRBJ2-1): EPEVTQTPSHQVTQMGQEVILRCVPISNHLYFYWYRQILGQKVEFLVSFYNNEISEKSEIFDDQFSVERPDGSNFTLKIRSTKLEDSAMYFCASSEVRGLAVNHFNEQFFGPGTRLTVL.

This clonotype showed up just a few times. The V call is TRBV27, the J call TRBJ2-2; weak D call: TRBD1 (5 bases). Trimming stripped 5 bases from V and 6 bases from J, with 13 bases between. Germline CDR1 is MNHEY and CDR2 is SMNVEV (reference sequence). CDR3 length: 14 residues. In DNA form, the CDR3 reads TGTGCCAGCAGTGGATCTACAGGATCCGGGGAGCTGTTTTTT. Translated, it gives CASSGSTGSGELFF.